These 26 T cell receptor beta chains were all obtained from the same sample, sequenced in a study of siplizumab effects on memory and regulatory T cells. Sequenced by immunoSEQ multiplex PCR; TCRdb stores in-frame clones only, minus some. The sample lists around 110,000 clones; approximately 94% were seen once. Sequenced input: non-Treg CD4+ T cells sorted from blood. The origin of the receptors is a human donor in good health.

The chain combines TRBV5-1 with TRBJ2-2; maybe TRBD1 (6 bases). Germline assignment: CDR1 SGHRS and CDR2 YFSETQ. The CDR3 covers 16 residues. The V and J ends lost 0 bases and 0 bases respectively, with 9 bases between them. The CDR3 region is CASSLVGTSNTGELFF. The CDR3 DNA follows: TGCGCCAGCAGCTTGGTTGGGACATCGAACACCGGGGAGCTGTTTTTT.

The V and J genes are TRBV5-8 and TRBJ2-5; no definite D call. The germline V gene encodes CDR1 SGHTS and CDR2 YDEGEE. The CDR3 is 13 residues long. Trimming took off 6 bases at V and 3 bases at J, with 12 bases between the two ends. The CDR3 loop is CASTLGPKETQYF. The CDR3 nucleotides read TGTGCCAGCACCCTTGGGCCTAAAGAGACCCAGTACTTC.

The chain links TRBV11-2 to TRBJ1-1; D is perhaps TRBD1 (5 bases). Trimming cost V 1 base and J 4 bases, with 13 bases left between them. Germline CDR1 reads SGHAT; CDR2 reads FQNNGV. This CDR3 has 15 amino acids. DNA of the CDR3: TGTGCCAGCAGCTTAGGTGGGGCTTGGGGCACTGAAGCTTTCTTT. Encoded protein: CASSLGGAWGTEAFF.

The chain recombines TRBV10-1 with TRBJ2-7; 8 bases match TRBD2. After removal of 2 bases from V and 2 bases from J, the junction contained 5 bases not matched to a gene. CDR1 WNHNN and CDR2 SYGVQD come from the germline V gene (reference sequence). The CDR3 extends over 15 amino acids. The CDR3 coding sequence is TGCGCCAGCAGTGAGGCCCCGACTAGCGCCTACGAGCAGTACTTC. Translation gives CASSEAPTSAYEQYF.

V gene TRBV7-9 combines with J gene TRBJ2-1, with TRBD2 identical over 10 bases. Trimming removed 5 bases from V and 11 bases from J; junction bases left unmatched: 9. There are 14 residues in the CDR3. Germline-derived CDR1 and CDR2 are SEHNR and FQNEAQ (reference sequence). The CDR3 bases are TGTGCCAGCAGCCCCACCTCTAGCGGGAGTAAGCAGTTCTTC. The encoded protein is CASSPTSSGSKQFF.

The CDR3 here is CASSQGQGTYEQYF. DNA of the CDR3: TGTGCCAGCAGCCAAGGACAGGGAACCTACGAGCAGTACTTC. The chain uses TRBV5-4 and TRBJ2-7; 8 bases are shared with TRBD1. Germline loops: CDR1 SGHNT, CDR2 YYREEE (reference sequence). The V segment lost 4 bases and the J segment 2 bases; nucleotides outside the gene matches: 5. The CDR3 extends over 14 amino acids.

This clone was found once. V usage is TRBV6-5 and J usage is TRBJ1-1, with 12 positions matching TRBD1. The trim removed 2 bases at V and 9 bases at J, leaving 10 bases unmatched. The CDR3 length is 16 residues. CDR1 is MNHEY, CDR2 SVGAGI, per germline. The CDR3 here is CASSYHDNRDRGQAFF. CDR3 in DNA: TGTGCCAGCAGTTACCACGACAATAGGGACAGGGGGCAAGCTTTCTTT.

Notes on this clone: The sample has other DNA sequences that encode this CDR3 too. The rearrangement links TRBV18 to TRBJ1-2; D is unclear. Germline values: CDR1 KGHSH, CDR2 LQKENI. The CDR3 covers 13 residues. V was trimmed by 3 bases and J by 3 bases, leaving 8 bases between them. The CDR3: CASSPSGDYGYTF. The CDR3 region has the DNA TGTGCCAGCTCACCTTCCGGGGACTATGGCTACACCTTC. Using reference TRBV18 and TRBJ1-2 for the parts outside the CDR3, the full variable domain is NAGVMQNPRHLVRRRGQEARLRCSPMKGHSHVYWYRQLPEEGLKFMVYLQKENIIDESGMPKERFSAEFPKEGPSILRIQQVVRGDSAAYFCASSPSGDYGYTFGSGTRLTVV.

This CDR3 is CASSITGLAGDTDTQYF. The CDR3 DNA reads as TGTGCCAGCAGCATCACCGGACTAGCGGGGGACACAGATACGCAGTATTTT. V and J are TRBV21-1 and TRBJ2-3; the D segment call TRBD2 is taken from the table without a DNA check. TRBV21-1 is a pseudogene segment. The CDR3 extends over 17 amino acids.

This chain's CDR3 is CASSLGSPARTEAFF. Written as DNA, the CDR3 is TGTGCCAGCAGCTTAGGGTCCCCGGCGAGGACTGAAGCTTTCTTT. The rearrangement joins TRBV7-9 to TRBJ1-1; D not resolved. Between the trimmed V and J ends, which lost 1 base and 5 bases, there was a span of 14 bases. Germline V CDR1 and CDR2: SEHNR, FQNEAQ (reference sequence). This CDR3 is 15 amino acids long. The entire variable domain, with the rest obtained from reference TRBV7-9 and TRBJ1-1, is as follows: DTGVSQNPRHKITKRGQNVTFRCDPISEHNRLYWYRQTLGQGPEFLTYFQNEAQLEKSRLLSDRFSAERPKGSFSTLEIQRTEQGDSAMYLCASSLGSPARTEAFFGQGTRLTVV.

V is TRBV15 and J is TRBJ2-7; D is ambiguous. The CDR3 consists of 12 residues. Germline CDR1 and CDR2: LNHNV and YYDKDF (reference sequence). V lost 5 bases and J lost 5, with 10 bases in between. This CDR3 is CATSFDINEQYF. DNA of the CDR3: TGTGCCACCAGCTTCGACATCAACGAGCAGTACTTC.

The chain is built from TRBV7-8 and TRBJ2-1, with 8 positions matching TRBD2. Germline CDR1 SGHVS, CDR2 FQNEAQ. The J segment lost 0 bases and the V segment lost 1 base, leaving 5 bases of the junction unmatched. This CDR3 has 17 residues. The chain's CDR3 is CASSLGAAGASYNEQFF. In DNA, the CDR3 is TGTGCCAGCAGCTTAGGCGCAGCGGGGGCCTCCTACAATGAGCAGTTCTTC.

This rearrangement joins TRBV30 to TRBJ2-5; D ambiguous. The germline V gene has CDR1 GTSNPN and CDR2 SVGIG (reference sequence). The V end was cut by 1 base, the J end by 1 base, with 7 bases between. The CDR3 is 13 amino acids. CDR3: CAWSAGLQETQYF. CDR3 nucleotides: TGTGCCTGGAGTGCCGGGCTCCAAGAGACCCAGTACTTC.

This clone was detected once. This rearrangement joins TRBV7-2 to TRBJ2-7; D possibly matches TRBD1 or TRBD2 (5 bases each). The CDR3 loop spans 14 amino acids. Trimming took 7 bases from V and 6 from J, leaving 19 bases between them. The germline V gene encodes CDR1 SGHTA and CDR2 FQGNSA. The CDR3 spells CASTSRSGPSEQYF. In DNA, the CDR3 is TGTGCCAGCACCTCCCGGTCGGGGCCCTCCGAGCAGTACTTC.

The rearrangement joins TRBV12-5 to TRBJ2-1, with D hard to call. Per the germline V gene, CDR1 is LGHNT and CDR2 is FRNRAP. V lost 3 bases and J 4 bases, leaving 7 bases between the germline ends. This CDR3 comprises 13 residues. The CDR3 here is CASGLGEYNEQFF. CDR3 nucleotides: TGTGCTAGTGGTTTAGGAGAGTACAATGAGCAGTTCTTC. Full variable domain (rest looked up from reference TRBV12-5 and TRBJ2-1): DARVTQTPRHKVTEMGQEVTMRCQPILGHNTVFWYRQTMMQGLELLAYFRNRAPLDDSGMPKDRFSAEMPDATLATLKIQPSEPRDSAVYFCASGLGEYNEQFFGPGTRLTVL.

Here the CDR3 reads CSVEGPRARTGELFF. The CDR3 region has the DNA TGCAGCGTTGAAGGCCCGCGGGCTCGCACCGGGGAGCTGTTTTTT. The gene calls are TRBV29-1 and TRBJ2-2, with TRBD2 as a possible D gene (5 bases). V lost 1 base, J lost 4 bases, and 13 bases lay in between. This CDR3 is built from 15 residues. Germline-derived CDR1 and CDR2 are SQVTM and ANQGSEA.

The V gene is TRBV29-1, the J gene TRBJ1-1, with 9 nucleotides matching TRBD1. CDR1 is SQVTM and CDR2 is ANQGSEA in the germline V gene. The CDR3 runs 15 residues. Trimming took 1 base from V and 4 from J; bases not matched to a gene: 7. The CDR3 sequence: CSVEVRGQGSTEAFF. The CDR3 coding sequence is TGCAGCGTTGAAGTTAGGGGACAGGGAAGCACTGAAGCTTTCTTT.

The CDR3 nucleotides read TGCGCCAGCAGCCAAGAGGACCTGGACAGTACCTACGAGCAGTACTTC. Its protein is CASSQEDLDSTYEQYF. The J gene is TRBJ2-7, the V gene TRBV4-1; perhaps TRBD1 as D (6 bases). There are 16 residues in the CDR3. Germline CDR1 is MGHRA and CDR2 is YSYEKL. Trimming stripped 0 bases from V and 2 bases from J, with 14 bases between.

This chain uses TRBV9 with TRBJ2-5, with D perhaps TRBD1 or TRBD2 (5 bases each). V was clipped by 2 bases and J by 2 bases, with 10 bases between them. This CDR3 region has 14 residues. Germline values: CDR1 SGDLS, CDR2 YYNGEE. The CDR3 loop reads CASSVGTVQETQYF. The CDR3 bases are TGTGCCAGCAGCGTCGGGACCGTACAAGAGACCCAGTACTTC.

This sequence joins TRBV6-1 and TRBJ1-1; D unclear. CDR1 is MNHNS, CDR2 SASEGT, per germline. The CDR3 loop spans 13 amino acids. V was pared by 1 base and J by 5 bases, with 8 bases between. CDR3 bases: TGTGCCAGCAGTGAAGTCCGGGTGACTGAAGCTTTCTTT. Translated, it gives CASSEVRVTEAFF.

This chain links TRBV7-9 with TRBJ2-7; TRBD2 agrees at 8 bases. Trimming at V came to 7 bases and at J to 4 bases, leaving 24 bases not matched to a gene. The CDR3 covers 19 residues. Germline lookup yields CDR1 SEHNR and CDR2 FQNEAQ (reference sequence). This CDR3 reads CASTLGMDSAAGELYEQYF. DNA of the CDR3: TGTGCCAGCACCCTAGGAATGGACAGTGCAGCGGGAGAGCTGTACGAGCAGTACTTC.

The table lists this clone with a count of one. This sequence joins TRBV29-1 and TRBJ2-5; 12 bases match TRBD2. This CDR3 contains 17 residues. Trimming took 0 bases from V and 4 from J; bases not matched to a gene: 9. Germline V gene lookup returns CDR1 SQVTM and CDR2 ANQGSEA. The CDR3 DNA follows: TGCAGCGTTGAAGATCCAAGAGGGACTAGCGGGTTAGAGACCCAGTACTTC. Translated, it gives CSVEDPRGTSGLETQYF.

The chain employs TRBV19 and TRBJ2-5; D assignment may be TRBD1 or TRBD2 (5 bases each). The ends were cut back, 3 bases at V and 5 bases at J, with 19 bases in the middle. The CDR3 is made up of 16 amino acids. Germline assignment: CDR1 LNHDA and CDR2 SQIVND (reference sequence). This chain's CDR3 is CASSIGVKGPGETQYF. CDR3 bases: TGTGCCAGTAGTATCGGGGTAAAGGGGCCCGGGGAGACCCAGTACTTC.

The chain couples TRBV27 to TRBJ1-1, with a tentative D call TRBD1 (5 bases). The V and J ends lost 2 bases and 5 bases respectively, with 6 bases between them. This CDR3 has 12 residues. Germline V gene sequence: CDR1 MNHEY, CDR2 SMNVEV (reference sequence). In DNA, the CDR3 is TGTGCCAGCAGTTTACGGGGGACTGAAGCTTTCTTT. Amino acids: CASSLRGTEAFF.

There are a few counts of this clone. The CDR3 bases are TGTGCCAGCAGCCGTGGGGGACAGGGGAGCGGCGAGCAGTACTTC. It codes for CASSRGGQGSGEQYF. This chain links TRBV5-4 with TRBJ2-7, with 10 bases lining up with TRBD1. The CDR3 runs to 15 residues. Germline CDR1 is SGHNT and CDR2 is YYREEE (reference sequence). The V and J ends lost 4 bases and 6 bases, in that order; junction bases with no gene match: 10.

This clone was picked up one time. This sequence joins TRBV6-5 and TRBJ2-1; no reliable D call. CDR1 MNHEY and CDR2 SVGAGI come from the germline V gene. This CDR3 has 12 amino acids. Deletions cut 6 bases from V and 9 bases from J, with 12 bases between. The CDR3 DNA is TGTGCCAGCAGCTCCCTAGGACCTGAGCAGTTCTTC. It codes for CASSSLGPEQFF.